The present TCR beta chain was sequenced within a study of early T cells in non-severe SARS-CoV-2 infection (dated by TCRdb to about 2021). Concerning the study at large: TCR sequencing used bulk RNA from unsorted whole blood, so alpha and beta chains could not be paired. Points the paper makes about the study in general: Matching against VDJdb was skewed toward anti-spike CD8 responses, likely underestimated virus-specific expansions, and missed private and CD4 specificities.

The junction shows trimming of 6 bases on V and 6 bases on J, and the gene matches do not reach 4 bases of it. The CDR3 runs 13 amino acids, cysteine and phenylalanine included. The CDR3 DNA has 39 bases and is translated from base 1. This was a case-control study nested in a cohort of healthcare workers in London, UK, who had nasopharyngeal swab PCR tests and blood samples taken every week. Healthcare workers were recruited between 23 and 31 March 2020, during the week of the UK lockdown, and were followed weekly for up to roughly 16 weeks. This clonotype was seen a handful of times. Its antigen is not yet known. Nothing much larger sits one base from this clone, and base qualities are not available. The library came from 5' RACE. Sequenced using a NextSeq 500. To correct for sequencing error and PCR bias, the TCR library protocol tagged individual cDNA molecules with unique molecular identifiers. Sequencing covered both TCR alpha and beta chains, and within each sample the abundances of alpha and beta sequences were tightly co-correlated. The paper's processing steps were these. Decombinator V4 was used to annotate the V gene, J gene and CDR3 of the TCR sequences. TCRs were defined as expanded if a significant change between any two time points was detected under a Poisson model with p below 0.0001. TCR abundances were normalised to the total number of TCRs sequenced in each sample and reported as counts per million. MAIT TCRs were defined by TRAV1-2 paired with TRAJ12, TRAJ20 or TRAJ33, and iNKT TCRs by TRAV10 paired with TRAJ18. VDJdb, accessed 1 November 2021, was searched for CMV, EBV and SARS-CoV-2 annotated TCRs, excluding TCRs annotated for multiple antigens. TCRdb passed the public sequencing reads through fastp at Q25 and MiXCR, retaining productive beta sequences. Each record represents a unique CDR3 protein, reported with the most common genes and DNA among its rows. The authors' filters were not applied to this entry. Here the sample has 85,000 to 100,000 distinct CDR3 sequences; roughly 15% occur a single time. In total, the top ten clones hold 4.5% to 6% of the sample.

The chain is assembled from TRBV12-3 or TRBV12-4 and TRBJ2-1; the junction holds 8 bases that match TRBD2. The source is an adult who was a healthcare worker with PCR-confirmed SARS-CoV-2 infection or an uninfected control (not recorded which). This material consisted of whole blood, taken at baseline. The DNA sequence is given as TGTGCCAGCAGAGGCGGGAGGTTCAATGAGCAGTTCTTC. This encodes CASRGGRFNEQFF.